A selection of T cell receptor beta chains follows, all from one sample in a study of blood T cell repertoires in COVID-19. Here immunoSEQ multiplex PCR was the method, and the copy in TCRdb shows in-frame clones only, minus some. The sample carries about 350,000 clones, 91% recorded once. Material: peripheral blood. These receptors came from a woman under 30 who had recovered from COVID-19. Each CDR3 is given with its conserved first and last residue. A D gene is named only where the DNA matches it firmly. Size is omitted from some rows. Given values are once, few, many or a class for expanded clones.

CDR3 DNA: TGTGCCAGCAGCTTAATCTTCGGGCGGGAGAGGGAGACCCAGTACTTC; CDR3 protein: CASSLIFGRERETQYF; J gene: TRBJ2-5; CDR3 length: 16; D gene: TRBD2; clone size: once; V gene: TRBV7-9
CDR3 DNA: TGTGCCAGTAGTATAGTAACAGGGTATAGTGGCTATGGCTACACCTTC; CDR3 protein: CASSIVTGYSGYGYTF; J gene: TRBJ1-2; CDR3 length: 16; D gene: -; clone size: -; V gene: TRBV19
CDR3 DNA: TGCGCCAGCAGCGGAGCGGAAAGCACAGATACGCAGTATTTT; CDR3 protein: CASSGAESTDTQYF; J gene: TRBJ2-3; CDR3 length: 14; D gene: -; clone size: -; V gene: TRBV5-1
CDR3 DNA: TGTGCCATCAGCCGGGAGGGCCGTAGTGAGCAGTTCTTC; CDR3 protein: CAISREGRSEQFF; J gene: TRBJ2-1; CDR3 length: 13; D gene: TRBD2; clone size: -; V gene: TRBV10-3
CDR3 DNA: TGTGCCAGCAGCTTGAGGGCGCTTAGCTCCTACAATGAGCAGTTCTTC; CDR3 protein: CASSLRALSSYNEQFF; J gene: TRBJ2-1; CDR3 length: 16; D gene: -; clone size: -; V gene: TRBV11-2
CDR3 DNA: TGTGCCAGCAGCTTAGTAGGGACTAGTAATGAGCAGTTCTTC; CDR3 protein: CASSLVGTSNEQFF; J gene: TRBJ2-1; CDR3 length: 14; D gene: TRBD2; clone size: -; V gene: TRBV7-2
CDR3 DNA: TGTGCCAGCAGTGAATTTCTACCCCTCCACTTT; CDR3 protein: CASSEFLPLHF; J gene: TRBJ1-6; CDR3 length: 11; D gene: -; clone size: once; V gene: TRBV6-1
CDR3 DNA: TGTGCCAGCTCACCTTGGGCCAGCTCCTACAATGAGCAGTTCTTC; CDR3 protein: CASSPWASSYNEQFF; J gene: TRBJ2-1; CDR3 length: 15; D gene: -; clone size: -; V gene: TRBV18
CDR3 DNA: TGTGCAAGTCGCTTAGCGCACCCTAGCGGGAGTGGTACGCAGTATTTT; CDR3 protein: CASRLAHPSGSGTQYF; J gene: TRBJ2-3; CDR3 length: 16; D gene: -; clone size: -; V gene: TRBV12-2
CDR3 DNA: TGTGCCAGCACGCGGGACAGGGCAAACTATGGCTACACCTTC; CDR3 protein: CASTRDRANYGYTF; J gene: TRBJ1-2; CDR3 length: 14; D gene: TRBD1; clone size: -; V gene: TRBV6-5
CDR3 DNA: TGTGCCAGCAGTACTAGATTCCTCTATGGCTACACCTTC; CDR3 protein: CASSTRFLYGYTF; J gene: TRBJ1-2; CDR3 length: 13; D gene: -; clone size: few; V gene: TRBV6-2/TRBV6-3
CDR3 DNA: TGTGCCAGCAGGAGCTCCGGGACACTCACTGAAGCTTTCTTT; CDR3 protein: CASRSSGTLTEAFF; J gene: TRBJ1-1; CDR3 length: 14; D gene: -; clone size: -; V gene: TRBV2
CDR3 DNA: TGTGCCATCAGTGGACGGACAGGCTACAATGAGCAGTTCTTC; CDR3 protein: CAISGRTGYNEQFF; J gene: TRBJ2-1; CDR3 length: 14; D gene: TRBD1; clone size: few; V gene: TRBV10-3
CDR3 DNA: TGCGCCAGCAGCCAAGGACTTCGACAGGGGGGCACTGAAGCTTTCTTT; CDR3 protein: CASSQGLRQGGTEAFF; J gene: TRBJ1-1; CDR3 length: 16; D gene: TRBD1; clone size: -; V gene: TRBV4-3
CDR3 DNA: TGTGCCCACCCCCGGGGTAAACTGTTTTTT; CDR3 protein: CAHPRGKLFF; J gene: TRBJ1-4; CDR3 length: 10; D gene: -; clone size: once; V gene: TRBV30
CDR3 DNA: TGCGCCAGCAGCCAAGAAAGGGCTAGCGGAGGCTACAATGAGCAGTTCTTC; CDR3 protein: CASSQERASGGYNEQFF; J gene: TRBJ2-1; CDR3 length: 17; D gene: TRBD2; clone size: -; V gene: TRBV4-1
CDR3 DNA: TGTGCCAGCAGCCGAGTAGCAGCGAACACAGATACGCAGTATTTT; CDR3 protein: CASSRVAANTDTQYF; J gene: TRBJ2-3; CDR3 length: 15; D gene: -; clone size: -; V gene: TRBV7-6